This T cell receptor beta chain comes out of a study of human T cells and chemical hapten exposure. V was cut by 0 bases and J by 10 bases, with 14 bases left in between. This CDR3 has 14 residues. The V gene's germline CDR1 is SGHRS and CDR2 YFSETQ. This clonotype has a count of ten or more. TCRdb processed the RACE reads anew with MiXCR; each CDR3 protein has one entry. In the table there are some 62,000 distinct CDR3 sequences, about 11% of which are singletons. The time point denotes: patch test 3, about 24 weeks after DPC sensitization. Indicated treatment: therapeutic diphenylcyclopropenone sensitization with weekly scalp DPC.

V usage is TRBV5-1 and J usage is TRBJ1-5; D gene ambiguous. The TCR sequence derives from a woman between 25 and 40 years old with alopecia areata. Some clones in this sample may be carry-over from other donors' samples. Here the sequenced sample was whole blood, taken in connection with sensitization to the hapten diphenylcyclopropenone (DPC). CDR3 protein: CASSLGGKSDPQHF. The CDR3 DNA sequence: TGCGCCAGCAGCTTGGGCGGGAAATCAGACCCCCAGCATTTT.